This T cell receptor beta chain was captured by sequencing in a study of CD8+CD57+ T cells in acquired aplastic anemia. On the study more broadly: DNA recovered from sorted CD4+ and CD8+ cells had a mean of approximately 3.4 ug.

TCR beta VDJ and CDR3 profiling used genomic DNA as template. TCRdb reprocessed the reads via MiXCR and lists one record per CDR3 protein. The data contain some 160,000 distinct CDR3 sequences, around half of them seen just once; the ten biggest clones take up under 3.5%. In the case of this clonotype: Its target is unknown.

V was trimmed by 7 bases and J by 3 bases, leaving 19 bases between them. CDR3 length: 15 amino acids. CDR1 is SGHTA and CDR2 is FQGNSA in the germline V gene. Study observations and caveats: Controls did not differ significantly from patients in CD8+ Simpson's diversity. Sharing between patients and controls was observed for twenty-nine CD8+ CDR3 sequences.

The authors sequenced patients whose flow cytometry had shown CD8+CD57+ cell expansion. Everyone among the patients had severe acquired aplastic anemia. Source material: sorted CD4+, CD8+, or CD8+CD57+ T cells (not recorded which) from PBMCs. The chain recombines TRBV7-2 with TRBJ2-7; possibly TRBD1 for D (6 bases). This TCR was recovered from a human donor with aplastic anemia. CDR3 loop: CASTPRGGAHYEQYF. The CDR3 region has the DNA TGTGCCAGCACCCCGCGAGGGGGTGCCCACTACGAGCAGTACTTC.